This T cell receptor beta chain was obtained from a study of blood T cells in healthy people across ages. Study results and limitations: Measured against age, TCR beta diversity per million T cells decreased in a roughly linear manner. No conclusive comparison of naive versus antigen-experienced cells was possible with unsorted PBMCs.

About this clonotype itself: Antigen specificity is unknown.

Combining a sample-barcoded 5' primer with a J-beta primer mix, a second PCR ran for about 7 to 11 cycles. Each TCR beta cDNA got a 12-nucleotide random molecular identifier. In TCRdb, the 5' RACE reads were re-called with MiXCR into one record per CDR3 protein. The table records over 1,300,000 distinct CDR3 sequences, approximately 59% of them present only once. Every donor gave 8.5 to 10 milliliters of peripheral blood. The CDR3 sequence is 13 residues long. Trimming removed 2 bases from V and 1 base from J, with 5 bases in between. Germline V gene data show CDR1 as MNHEY and CDR2 as SMNVEV (reference sequence).

The source of this sequence is a man aged 18 to 30 in good health. Specimen: blood. The chain links TRBV27 to TRBJ1-2, with no clear D. CDR3 nucleotide sequence: TGTGCCAGCAGTTTAGCGATTAACTATGGCTACACCTTC. It yields the protein CASSLAINYGYTF.